This entry lists 26 T cell receptor beta chains sequenced from one sample in a study of OX40 agonist ivuxolimab in advanced cancers. The repertoire was sequenced with immunoSEQ multiplex PCR; TCRdb's copy has only in-frame clones and lacks some. The table shows some 110,000 clones, with 92% occurring only once. Specimen: CD4+ or CD8+ T cells sorted from blood, collected in a trial of the OX40 agonist ivuxolimab. The receptor set was obtained from an adult with an advanced solid tumor such as melanoma, head and neck, liver or kidney cancer.

The chain is built from TRBV30 and TRBJ2-1; 7 bases are shared with TRBD1. Germline values: CDR1 GTSNPN, CDR2 SVGIG (reference sequence). The J segment lost 6 bases and the V segment lost 5 bases, leaving 4 bases of the junction unmatched. CDR3 length: 12 amino acids. As DNA, the CDR3 is TGTGCCTGGGACAGGGATGGCAATGAGCAGTTCTTC. It codes for CAWDRDGNEQFF.

Worth noting for this clone: Compared with germline, one end of the junction differs, possibly owing to a read error. The rearrangement links TRBV6-6 to TRBJ2-7, with D perhaps given as TRBD1 or TRBD2 (5 bases each). CDR3 length: 14 amino acids. Looked up from germline, CDR1 is MNHNY and CDR2 is SVGAGI (reference sequence). The DNA for the CDR3 is TGTGCCAGCAGTTTCCCGGGGCCCTCCAACGAGCAGTACTTC. As protein: CASSFPGPSNEQYF.

This chain connects TRBV30 to TRBJ1-5, with 7 bases fitting TRBD1. Losses at the gene ends were 3 bases for V and 2 bases for J; bases not matched to a gene: 4. The CDR3 loop spans 14 amino acids. Germline CDR1 reads GTSNPN; CDR2 reads SVGIG (reference sequence). CDR3 coding DNA: TGTGCCTGGAGCCAGGGACAGCGCAATCAGCCCCAGCATTTT. This translates into CAWSQGQRNQPQHF.

The genes are TRBV28 and TRBJ1-4; 7 bases map to TRBD1. CDR1 and CDR2 (germline): MDHEN, SYDVKM. CDR3 length: 14 residues. After removal of 6 bases from V and 4 bases from J, the junction contained 5 bases not matched to a gene. CDR3 nucleotides: TGTGCCAGCAGCGGGGACAGCCTTAATGAAAAACTGTTTTTT. Translation gives CASSGDSLNEKLFF.

The rearrangement links TRBV7-2 to TRBJ1-6; 7 bases fit TRBD1. Trimming took 7 bases from V and 5 from J; bases not matched to a gene: 11. The CDR3 extends over 16 amino acids. Germline values: CDR1 SGHTA, CDR2 FQGNSA. CDR3 nucleotides: TGTGCCAGCACCAGCCGACAGGGAGCCAATAATTCACCCCTCCACTTT. Protein product: CASTSRQGANNSPLHF.

CDR3 amino acids: CASTPGSLGNTIYF. The CDR3 coding sequence is TGTGCCAGCACCCCCGGGTCATTAGGAAACACCATATATTTT. The rearrangement joins TRBV28 to TRBJ1-3; no clear D gene. V was pared by 7 bases and J by 4 bases, with 14 bases between. From germline, CDR1 is MDHEN and CDR2 SYDVKM. The CDR3 is 14 amino acids.

The chain is built from TRBV5-1 and TRBJ2-7, with D unresolved. CDR3 size: 14 residues. The V gene lost 1 base and the J gene lost 1 base, with 9 bases spanning the gap. Germline assignment: CDR1 SGHRS and CDR2 YFSETQ. CDR3 bases: TGCGCCAGCAGCTTGAGTTCAGCTTCCTACGAGCAGTACTTC. Protein sequence: CASSLSSASYEQYF.

The chain is built from TRBV29-1 and TRBJ2-2; D unclear. V dropped 7 bases and J dropped 4 bases, with 13 bases sitting between them. Germline assignment: CDR1 SQVTM and CDR2 ANQGSEA. The CDR3 has 13 residues. The CDR3 loop is CSGGTGLTGELFF. In DNA form, the CDR3 reads TGCAGCGGTGGAACGGGTCTCACCGGGGAGCTGTTTTTT.

The chain recombines TRBV7-3 with TRBJ2-7, with 7 nucleotides matching TRBD2. V shed 2 bases, J shed 2 bases, and the junction held 3 bases outside the gene matches. This CDR3 contains 14 residues. Germline loops: CDR1 SGHTA, CDR2 FQGTGA. The CDR3 region is CASSLAGAAYEQYF. The CDR3 DNA is TGTGCCAGCAGCTTAGCGGGAGCAGCCTACGAGCAGTACTTC.

The CDR3 region has the DNA TGTGCCAGCAGCCAAGTGTCAACTAATGAAAAACTGTTTTTT. Its translation: CASSQVSTNEKLFF. J is TRBJ1-4 and V is TRBV7-9; no definite D call. CDR1 is SEHNR, CDR2 FQNEAQ, per germline (reference sequence). Trimming left V 5 bases short and J 0 bases short, with 7 bases between. The CDR3 sequence is 14 residues long.

The chain links TRBV6-1 to TRBJ1-1; a possible D gene is TRBD1 (6 bases). The germline CDR1 and CDR2 sequences are MNHNS and SASEGT. The V end was cut by 1 base, the J end by 7 bases, with 16 bases between. The CDR3 length is 15 residues. The CDR3 DNA reads as TGTGCCAGCAGTGAAGTGGGATGGGGGCTCGATGAAGCTTTCTTT. Its translation: CASSEVGWGLDEAFF.

The rearrangement joins TRBV7-5 to TRBJ2-7. TRBV7-5 counts as a pseudogene. The CDR3 spans 15 residues. The CDR3 coding sequence is TGTGCCAGCAGCTTAGTTGGGTCAGCCGTACACGAGCAGTACTTC. It translates to CASSLVGSAVHEQYF.

The CDR3 DNA sequence: TGTGCCAGTGCCACCCGGGACAGGATTGAGCCCCAGCATTTT. Its translation is CASATRDRIEPQHF. The chain is built from TRBV28 and TRBJ1-5; TRBD1 aligns across 8 bases. CDR3 length: 14 residues. CDR1 is MDHEN and CDR2 is SYDVKM in the germline V gene. Unmatched junction bases numbered 12, after V lost 9 bases and J lost 8 bases.

This clone came up once. The V gene is TRBV14, the J gene TRBJ2-1; the match to TRBD2 covers 9 bases. The trim removed 3 bases at V and 8 bases at J, leaving 17 bases unmatched. This CDR3 region has 18 residues. CDR1 and CDR2 (germline): SGHDN, FVKESK. The CDR3 DNA is TGTGCCAGCAGCCAGGGGGACCTCTGGGCGGGAGGGCCTGATGAGCAGTTCTTC. The encoded protein is CASSQGDLWAGGPDEQFF.

The chain is built from TRBV19 and TRBJ1-1; no reliable D call. V lost 5 bases and J 5 bases, leaving 9 bases between the germline ends. CDR1 is LNHDA, CDR2 SQIVND, per germline (reference sequence). The CDR3 has 12 amino acids. CDR3 DNA sequence: TGTGCCAGTAGTGAGCACTATACTGAAGCTTTCTTT. Amino acid sequence: CASSEHYTEAFF.

V usage is TRBV10-3 and J usage is TRBJ2-5; 7 bases are a match to TRBD1. Near its end, the DNA agrees better with TRBJ2-7, so the J call may be wrong. Per the germline V gene, CDR1 is ENHRY and CDR2 is SYGVKD. This CDR3 comprises 15 residues. The CDR3 reads CAISGQGTAAYEQYF. In DNA form, the CDR3 reads TGTGCCATCAGTGGCCAGGGGACAGCTGCCTACGAGCAGTACTTC.

Remarks on this clone: The junction departs from germline at one end; a sequencing error may be responsible. The rearrangement links TRBV28 to TRBJ2-2, with 11 bases lining up with TRBD2. Germline CDR1 reads MDHEN; CDR2 reads SYDVKM. This CDR3 region has 13 residues. The CDR3 nucleotides read TGTGCCGTTACAAGTAGCGGGAGGGCGGAGGTGTTTTTT. Protein sequence: CAVTSSGRAEVFF.

The chain recombines TRBV5-1 with TRBJ2-7; 7 bases are shared with TRBD2. The V segment lost 0 bases and the J segment 6 bases; nucleotides outside the gene matches: 12. The germline V gene encodes CDR1 SGHRS and CDR2 YFSETQ. The CDR3 is made up of 16 amino acids. CDR3 region: CASSLGPGRGPFEQYF. The CDR3 region has the DNA TGCGCCAGCAGCTTGGGCCCTGGGAGGGGCCCTTTCGAGCAGTACTTC.

The V call is TRBV7-3, the J call TRBJ2-1; a weak D match, TRBD2 (5 bases). CDR1 and CDR2 from the germline V gene are SGHTA and FQGTGA. The V end lost 4 bases, the J end lost 7 bases, and 11 bases lay between the germline ends. The CDR3 extends over 13 amino acids. As DNA, the CDR3 is TGTGCCAGCAGCTCCTACACGGGGAATGAGCAGTTCTTC. Residues: CASSSYTGNEQFF.

The V and J genes are TRBV28 and TRBJ2-7, with no clear D. The CDR3 spans 12 residues. Germline-derived CDR1 and CDR2 are MDHEN and SYDVKM. V lost 6 bases to trimming and J lost 3 bases, with 9 bases between them. Here the CDR3 DNA reads TGTGCCAGCAGCCTCGTCAACTACGAGCAGTACTTC. Protein: CASSLVNYEQYF.

The rearrangement uses TRBV7-2 and TRBJ1-3; no firm D call. CDR1 is SGHTA and CDR2 is FQGNSA in the germline V gene. Trimming removed 5 bases at V and 2 bases at J, with 16 bases between. The CDR3 extends over 16 amino acids. The CDR3 coding sequence is TGTGCCAGCAGCCCCCGACCCCCGTCCCCTGGAAACACCATATATTTT. Amino acid sequence: CASSPRPPSPGNTIYF.

The V call is TRBV7-8, the J call TRBJ1-1; tentative D call: TRBD1 (6 bases). CDR1 and CDR2 (germline): SGHVS, FQNEAQ. Trimming cost V 4 bases and J 0 bases, with 18 bases left between them. This CDR3 spans 17 amino acids. This CDR3 reads CASSSRPGALLNTEAFF. The CDR3 bases are TGTGCCAGCAGCTCCAGACCGGGGGCACTACTGAACACTGAAGCTTTCTTT.

The chain uses TRBV15 and TRBJ2-4, with 10 nucleotides matching TRBD2. From germline, CDR1 is LNHNV and CDR2 YYDKDF (reference sequence). Trimming took 0 bases from V and 3 from J; bases not matched to a gene: 11. CDR3 length: 19 residues. The CDR3 is CATSRDGTSASRGKNIQYF. DNA of the CDR3: TGTGCCACCAGCAGAGATGGGACTAGCGCGTCACGGGGCAAAAACATTCAGTACTTC.

This clone was found a few times. V usage is TRBV7-9 and J usage is TRBJ2-5; a possible D gene is TRBD2 (5 bases). Germline CDR1 reads SEHNR; CDR2 reads FQNEAQ (reference sequence). Trimming stripped 0 bases from V and 2 bases from J, with 7 bases between. The CDR3 has 14 amino acids. CDR3 residues: CASSLARGQETQYF. In DNA form, the CDR3 reads TGTGCCAGCAGCTTAGCTCGAGGGCAAGAGACCCAGTACTTC. Complete variable domain (other parts from reference TRBV7-9 and TRBJ2-5): DTGVSQNPRHKITKRGQNVTFRCDPISEHNRLYWYRQTLGQGPEFLTYFQNEAQLEKSRLLSDRFSAERPKGSFSTLEIQRTEQGDSAMYLCASSLARGQETQYFGPGTRLLVL.

The rearrangement uses TRBV4-3 and TRBJ1-4; 7 bases agree with TRBD1. Trimming removed 1 base from V and 5 bases from J; junction bases left unmatched: 4. The CDR3 is 15 amino acids. Germline V CDR1 and CDR2: LGHNA, YSLEER. The CDR3 coding sequence is TGCGCCAGCAGCCAAGCCCCCAGGGGGAATGAAAAACTGTTTTTT. It is translated as CASSQAPRGNEKLFF.

The chain links TRBV5-4 to TRBJ2-7; TRBD2 is a possible D gene (6 bases). With 4 bases removed from V and 0 bases from J, the gap between germline ends came to 11 bases. The CDR3 consists of 14 residues. CDR1 and CDR2 (germline): SGHNT, YYREEE (reference sequence). The CDR3 is CASSVGTLSYEQYF. CDR3 coding DNA: TGTGCCAGCAGCGTCGGGACTCTCTCCTACGAGCAGTACTTC.